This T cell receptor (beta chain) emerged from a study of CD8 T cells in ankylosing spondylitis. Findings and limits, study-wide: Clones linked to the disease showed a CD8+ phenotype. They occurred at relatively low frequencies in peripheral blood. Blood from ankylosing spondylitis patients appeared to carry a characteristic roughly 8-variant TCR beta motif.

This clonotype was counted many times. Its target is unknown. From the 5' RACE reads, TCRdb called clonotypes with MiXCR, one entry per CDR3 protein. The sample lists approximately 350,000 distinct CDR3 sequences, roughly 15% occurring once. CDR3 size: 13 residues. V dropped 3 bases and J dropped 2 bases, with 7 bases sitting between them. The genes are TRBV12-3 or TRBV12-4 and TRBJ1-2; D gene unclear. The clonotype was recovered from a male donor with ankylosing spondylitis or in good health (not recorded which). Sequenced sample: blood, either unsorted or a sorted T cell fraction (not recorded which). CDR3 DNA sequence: TGTGCCAGCAGTTTGGACGCCAACTATGGCTACACCTTC. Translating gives CASSLDANYGYTF.